This T cell receptor (beta chain) was identified in a study of CD4 T cells in relation to SARS-CoV-2 and coronaviruses. At the level of the study: After roughly eleven days of antigen culture, PBMC TCR beta CDR3s were sequenced.

Some clones are missing from TCRdb's copy, which holds only in-frame ones; the method was immunoSEQ multiplex PCR. This sample has some 21,000 clones, with approximately 82% found just once. Points on this clone: No antigen is known for it.

This CDR3 region has 15 residues. Germline V lookup: CDR1 KGHSH, CDR2 LQKENI. The junction had 12 bases not matched to a gene; V was cut back by 6 bases and J by 5 bases. The unexposed donors gave CD4+ T cells in about 2011-2018, prior to COVID-19. After 10 to 11 days of culture, CD4+ T cells were isolated. The sample comprised CD4+ T cells from PBMCs, cultured in vitro. This TCR was recovered from a human donor in good health. The chain has TRBV18 and TRBJ2-7; 8 bases agree with TRBD2. The CDR3 DNA reads as TGTGCCAGCTCGGTGGGGGAGCGGGAGTTCGACGAGCAGTACTTC. It translates to CASSVGEREFDEQYF.